These 11 T cell receptor beta chains were all obtained from the same sample, sequenced in a study of OX40 agonist ivuxolimab in advanced cancers. Using immunoSEQ multiplex PCR, the repertoire was profiled, and TCRdb retains in-frame clones only, with some absent. Of about 49,000 clones listed, roughly nine tenths are singletons. The sequences come from CD4+ or CD8+ T cells sorted from blood, collected in a trial of the OX40 agonist ivuxolimab. The receptors were sampled from an adult with an advanced solid tumor such as melanoma, head and neck, liver or kidney cancer.

This chain connects TRBV7-3 to TRBJ2-5; 7 bases agree with TRBD2. In germline, CDR1 is SGHTA, CDR2 FQGTGA. Unmatched junction bases numbered 10, after V lost 2 bases and J lost 1 base. The CDR3 extends over 17 amino acids. The CDR3 DNA reads as TGTGCCAGCAGCTTATCGGGAGGACCTTGGGTCCAAGAGACCCAGTACTTC. Translated: CASSLSGGPWVQETQYF.

This clone has only one observation. This chain uses TRBV4-1 with TRBJ2-5; the match to TRBD2 covers 8 bases. This CDR3 contains 14 residues. The J segment lost 4 bases and the V segment lost 2 bases, leaving 3 bases of the junction unmatched. Germline V gene lookup returns CDR1 MGHRA and CDR2 YSYEKL. The CDR3: CASSQPGGRETQYF. The CDR3 bases are TGCGCCAGCAGCCAACCGGGGGGGCGAGAGACCCAGTACTTC.

The CDR3 reads CASSIGQGAYEQYF. CDR3 nucleotide sequence: TGTGCCAGTAGTATTGGCCAGGGGGCCTACGAGCAGTACTTC. V and J are TRBV19 and TRBJ2-7, with 7 bases that match TRBD1. CDR3 length equals 14 residues. The J segment lost 2 bases and the V segment lost 3 bases, leaving 4 bases of the junction unmatched. From germline, CDR1 is LNHDA and CDR2 SQIVND (reference sequence).

J is TRBJ2-3 and V is TRBV19, with 10 positions matching TRBD2. Unmatched junction bases numbered 5, after V lost 8 bases and J lost 3 bases. The germline gives CDR1 LNHDA, CDR2 SQIVND (reference sequence). The CDR3 spans 14 residues. The CDR3 here is CASSSGGETDTQYF. The CDR3 coding sequence is TGTGCCAGTTCGAGCGGGGGGGAAACAGATACGCAGTATTTT.

The chain couples TRBV2 to TRBJ2-1; no clear D gene. This CDR3 is built from 13 residues. Germline loops: CDR1 SNHLY, CDR2 FYNNEI. Trimming shortened V by 2 bases and J by 5 bases, and 7 bases separated the two germline ends. The CDR3 sequence is CASSEFRDNEQFF. For the CDR3, the DNA is TGTGCCAGCAGTGAATTTCGGGACAATGAGCAGTTCTTC.

The rearrangement uses TRBV27 and TRBJ2-2; a weak D match, TRBD1 (6 bases). Trimming removed 7 bases from V and 5 bases from J, with 8 bases in between. The CDR3 loop spans 12 amino acids. The V gene's germline CDR1 is MNHEY and CDR2 SMNVEV (reference sequence). The CDR3 nucleotides read TGTGCCAGCATTACAGGGACCGGGGAGCTGTTTTTT. It encodes CASITGTGELFF.

CDR3 sequence: CASSGQGADEQYF. The CDR3 bases are TGTGCCAGCAGCGGACAGGGGGCGGACGAGCAGTACTTC. This chain joins TRBV7-9 and TRBJ2-7, with TRBD1 identical over 11 bases. The length of the CDR3 is 13 residues. Germline CDR1 is SEHNR and CDR2 is FQNEAQ (reference sequence). V shed 5 bases, J shed 5 bases, and the junction held 2 bases outside the gene matches.

V and J are TRBV9 and TRBJ2-4; D is unclear. Trimming took off 0 bases at V and 1 base at J, with 11 bases between the two ends. This CDR3 contains 16 residues. Germline CDR1 SGDLS, CDR2 YYNGEE. The CDR3 here is CASSVAAASAKNIQYF. CDR3 DNA: TGTGCCAGCAGCGTAGCTGCGGCGTCGGCCAAAAACATTCAGTACTTC.

This chain uses TRBV4-1 with TRBJ1-2; D gene ambiguous. The ends were cut back, 8 bases at V and 6 bases at J, with 13 bases in the middle. The V gene's germline CDR1 is MGHRA and CDR2 YSYEKL. The CDR3 runs to 12 residues. The CDR3 DNA follows: TGCGCCAGCGGGGAGGCAGAGGATGGCTACACCTTC. Encoded protein: CASGEAEDGYTF.

This clone was seen many times. The chain recombines TRBV19 with TRBJ2-2; D may correspond to TRBD1 or TRBD2 (5 bases each). This CDR3 is built from 13 residues. From germline, CDR1 is LNHDA and CDR2 SQIVND (reference sequence). V was trimmed by 1 base and J by 6 bases, leaving 6 bases between them. The CDR3 region is CASSIGDPGELFF. CDR3 DNA sequence: TGTGCCAGTAGTATAGGGGACCCCGGGGAGCTGTTTTTT.

This chain links TRBV9 with TRBJ2-2; D may correspond to TRBD1 or TRBD2 (5 bases each). Germline V lookup: CDR1 SGDLS, CDR2 YYNGEE. CDR3 size: 14 residues. The ends were cut back, 5 bases at V and 6 bases at J, with 14 bases in the middle. CDR3 amino acids: CASSGTASPGELFF. In DNA form, the CDR3 reads TGTGCCAGCAGTGGGACGGCTTCCCCCGGGGAGCTGTTTTTT. The whole variable domain, remainder taken from reference TRBV9 and TRBJ2-2, is DSGVTQTPKHLITATGQRVTLRCSPRSGDLSVYWYQQSLDQGLQFLIQYYNGEERAKGNILERFSAQQFPDLHSELNLSSLELGDSALYFCASSGTASPGELFFGEGSRLTVL.